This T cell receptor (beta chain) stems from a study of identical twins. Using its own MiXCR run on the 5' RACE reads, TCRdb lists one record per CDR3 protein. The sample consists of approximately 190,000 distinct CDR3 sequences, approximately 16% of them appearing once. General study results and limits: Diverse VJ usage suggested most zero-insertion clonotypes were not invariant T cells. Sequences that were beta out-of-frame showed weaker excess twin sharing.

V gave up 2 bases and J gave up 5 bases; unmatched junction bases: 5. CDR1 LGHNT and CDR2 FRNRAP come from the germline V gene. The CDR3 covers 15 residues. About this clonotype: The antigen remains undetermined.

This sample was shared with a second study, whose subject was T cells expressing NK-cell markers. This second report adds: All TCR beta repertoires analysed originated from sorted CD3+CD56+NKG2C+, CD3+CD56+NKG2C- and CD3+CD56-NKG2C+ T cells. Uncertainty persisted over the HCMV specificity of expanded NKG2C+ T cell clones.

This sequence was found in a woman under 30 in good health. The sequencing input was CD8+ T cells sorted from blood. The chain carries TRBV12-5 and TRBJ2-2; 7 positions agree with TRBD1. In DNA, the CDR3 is TGTGCTAGTGGTTTGCAGGGGGTTGGGACCGGGGAGCTGTTTTTT. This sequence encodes CASGLQGVGTGELFF. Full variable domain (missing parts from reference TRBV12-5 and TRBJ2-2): DARVTQTPRHKVTEMGQEVTMRCQPILGHNTVFWYRQTMMQGLELLAYFRNRAPLDDSGMPKDRFSAEMPDATLATLKIQPSEPRDSAVYFCASGLQGVGTGELFFGEGSRLTVL.